Listed here is a single T cell receptor beta chain. What antigen it recognizes has not been identified. The sample holds no much larger clone one base away, and base qualities are not on file. The data belong to a study of blood T cell repertoires in COVID-19 (dated by TCRdb to between 2020 and 2021). Study-wide context: Collaborator samples came from the United States, Italy and Spain and covered acute and convalescent phases of COVID-19. The samples were drawn from two sources: the first 160 participants of the ongoing ImmuneRACE study, and fewer than 1,500 subjects contributed by 6 global collaborators. The repertoires were released in a freely available public database intended as a resource for research on the immune response to SARS-CoV-2. Nearly every sample came with metadata listing a de-identified subject ID, COVID-19 status, age in years and sex. Where available, HLA class I and class II types were obtained from metadata supplied by the sample provider rather than from assay-based typing. The material from the prospective study consisted of cDNA or gDNA derived from T cells, B-cell-depleted T cells, or PBMCs. The dataset comprised deeply sampled blood TCRbeta repertoires from subjects exposed to, actively infected with, or recovered from COVID-19.

One collaborating source in Seattle enrolled patients during active infection and followed them longitudinally through the course of disease. Whole blood was collected in K2EDTA tubes by collaborating institutions according to the institutions' own protocols. Collaborator samples were shipped for TCRbeta analysis as frozen whole blood, isolated PBMCs, or DNA extracted from either sample type. The full study reports these points: The quantity of clinical and demographic metadata differed by source and by participant and was supplied without curation.

TCRbeta CDR3 regions were amplified from genomic DNA using the immunoSEQ Assay, a bias-controlled multiplex PCR. The published analysis was carried out like this. The number of nucleated cells in each sample was estimated by amplification of reference gene primers within the assay. To quantify the absolute abundance of each unique TCRbeta CDR3 rearrangement, sequence reads were collapsed and filtered. For each sample, productive Simpson clonality was calculated as the square root of Simpson's diversity index over productive rearrangements. TCRdb's version of the immuneACCESS table is confined to in-frame rearrangements and falls short of the full clone set. An unresolved V gene accounts for under half of the shortfall where checked; the remainder is of unknown origin. The V and J calls and the clone size are those of that table, but D and trimming were determined from the DNA. For this sample there are roughly 320,000 clones; 85% to 90% appear just once. The leading ten clones occupy over 5.5% of the sample.

The specimen sequenced was peripheral blood. The receptor's source is a woman aged 50 to 60 with COVID-19, enrolled during active disease.

The CDR3 in this case is CASSESRGRSSTDTQYF. Here is the DNA: TGCGCCAGCAGTGAGTCGAGAGGGAGGAGTAGCACAGATACGCAGTATTTT. The chain is encoded by TRBV10-1 joined to TRBJ2-3; the D gene is perhaps TRBD2, on 6 matching bases. V gives up 0 bases and J gives up 0 bases, and the segment between their germline ends measures 13 bases. The germline V gene (reference sequence) supplies CDR1 WNHNN and CDR2 SYGVQD. Including cysteine and phenylalanine, the CDR3 has 17 amino acids. Only CDR3 DNA remains: 51 bases, in frame from the first base.